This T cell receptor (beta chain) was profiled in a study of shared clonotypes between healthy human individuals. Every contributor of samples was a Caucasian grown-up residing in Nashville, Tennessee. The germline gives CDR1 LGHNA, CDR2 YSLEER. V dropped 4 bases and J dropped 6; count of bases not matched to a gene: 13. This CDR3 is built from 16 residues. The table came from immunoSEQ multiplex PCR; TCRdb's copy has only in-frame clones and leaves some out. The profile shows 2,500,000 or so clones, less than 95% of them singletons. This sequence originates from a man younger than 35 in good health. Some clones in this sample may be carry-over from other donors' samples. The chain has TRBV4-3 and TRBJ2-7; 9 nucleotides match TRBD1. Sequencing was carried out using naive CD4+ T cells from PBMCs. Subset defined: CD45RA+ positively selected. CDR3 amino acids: CASSRESGTGPLEQYF. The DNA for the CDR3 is TGCGCCAGCAGCCGGGAGTCCGGGACAGGGCCCCTCGAGCAGTACTTC.